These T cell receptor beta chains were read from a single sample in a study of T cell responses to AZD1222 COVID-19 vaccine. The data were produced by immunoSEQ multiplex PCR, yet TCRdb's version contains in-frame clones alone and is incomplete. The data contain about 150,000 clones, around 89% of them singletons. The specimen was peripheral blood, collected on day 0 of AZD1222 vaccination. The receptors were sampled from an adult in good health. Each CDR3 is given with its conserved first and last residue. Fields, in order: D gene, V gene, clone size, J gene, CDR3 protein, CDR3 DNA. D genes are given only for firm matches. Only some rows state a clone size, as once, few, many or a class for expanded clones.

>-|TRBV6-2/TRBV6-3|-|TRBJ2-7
CASSSDGAYEQYF
TGTGCCAGCAGTTCGGACGGAGCCTACGAGCAGTACTTC
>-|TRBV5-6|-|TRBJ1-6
CASSLVYSPLHF
TGTGCCAGCAGCTTGGTGTATTCACCCCTCCACTTT
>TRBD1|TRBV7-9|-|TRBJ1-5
CASSLGGQGWNQPQHF
TGTGCCAGCAGCTTAGGAGGACAGGGATGGAATCAGCCCCAGCATTTT
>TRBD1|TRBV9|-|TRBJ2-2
CASSPTGQGATGELFF
TGTGCCAGCAGCCCCACGGGACAGGGGGCCACCGGGGAGCTGTTTTTT
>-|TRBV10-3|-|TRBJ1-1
CAISSGTLETEAFF
TGTGCCATCAGTTCCGGGACCTTGGAGACTGAAGCTTTCTTT
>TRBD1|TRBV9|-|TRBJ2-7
CASSVGTGTGREQYF
TGTGCCAGCAGCGTAGGAACCGGGACAGGGCGCGAGCAGTACTTC
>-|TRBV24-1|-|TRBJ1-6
CATSDPGTFQPRGNSPLHF
TGTGCCACCAGTGACCCTGGGACATTTCAACCTCGGGGTAATTCACCCCTCCACTTT
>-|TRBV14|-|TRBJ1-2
CASSHRASTF
TGTGCCAGCAGCCATCGGGCCTCCACCTTC
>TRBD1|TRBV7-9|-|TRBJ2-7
CASSLRGTGVREQYF
TGTGCCAGCAGCTTACGTGGGACAGGGGTAAGGGAGCAGTACTTC
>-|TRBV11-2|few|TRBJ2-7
CASSLGQVYEQYF
TGTGCCAGCAGCTTAGGACAGGTCTACGAGCAGTACTTC
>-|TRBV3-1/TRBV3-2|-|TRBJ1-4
CASSQVGQGSPNEKLFF
TGTGCCAGCAGCCAAGTAGGGCAGGGGAGCCCTAATGAAAAACTGTTTTTT
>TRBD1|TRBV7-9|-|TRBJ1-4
CASSPRTGEGEKLFF
TGTGCCAGCAGCCCCCGGACAGGGGAAGGTGAAAAACTGTTTTTT
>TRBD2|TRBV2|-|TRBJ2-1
CASGTSGGYGEQFF
TGTGCCAGCGGAACTAGCGGGGGTTACGGTGAGCAGTTCTTC
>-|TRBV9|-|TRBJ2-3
CASSVGVSLSTDTQYF
TGTGCCAGCAGCGTAGGGGTCTCCCTAAGCACAGATACGCAGTATTTT
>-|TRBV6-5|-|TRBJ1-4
CASSRSGAPREKLFF
TGTGCCAGCAGTAGATCAGGGGCCCCGAGGGAAAAACTGTTTTTT
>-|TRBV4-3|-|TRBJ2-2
CASSQDELRTGELFF
TGCGCCAGCAGCCAAGATGAACTCCGCACCGGGGAGCTGTTTTTT
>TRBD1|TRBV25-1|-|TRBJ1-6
CASSEYTGDRSPLHF
TGTGCCAGCAGTGAATACACAGGGGATAGGTCACCCCTCCACTTT
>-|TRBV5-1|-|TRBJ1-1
CASSGTTEAFF
TGCGCCAGCAGCGGGACTACTGAAGCTTTCTTT
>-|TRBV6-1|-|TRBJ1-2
CASSEVGGYTF
TGTGCCAGCAGTGAAGTAGGGGGCTACACCTTC
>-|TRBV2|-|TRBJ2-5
CASTPGLTQETQYF
TGTGCCAGCACCCCGGGACTGACACAAGAGACCCAGTACTTC
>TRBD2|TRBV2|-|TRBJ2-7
CASTPSRGGSYEQYF
TGTGCCAGCACCCCATCGCGGGGGGGGTCCTACGAGCAGTACTTC
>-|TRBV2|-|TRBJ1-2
CASSEGGRNYGYTF
TGTGCCAGCAGCGAAGGAGGGCGGAACTATGGCTACACCTTC
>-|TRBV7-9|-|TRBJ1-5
CASSLVGSNQPQHF
TGTGCCAGCAGCCTAGTTGGTAGCAATCAGCCCCAGCATTTT
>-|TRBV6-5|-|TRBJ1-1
CASIQGGAGNTEAFF
TGTGCCAGCATTCAAGGGGGGGCAGGGAACACTGAAGCTTTCTTT
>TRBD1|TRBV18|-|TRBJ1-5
CASSPNGQGLNQPQHF
TGTGCCAGCTCACCCAACGGACAGGGATTAAATCAGCCCCAGCATTTT
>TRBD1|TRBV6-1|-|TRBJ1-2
CASSEGQGAAYTF
TGTGCCAGCAGTGAGGGACAGGGGGCGGCCTACACCTTC
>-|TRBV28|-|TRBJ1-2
CASNPQGHLSSGYTF
TGTGCCAGCAACCCACAGGGTCACCTATCTAGTGGCTACACCTTC
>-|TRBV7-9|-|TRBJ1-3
CASSLGSSGNTIYF
TGTGCCAGCAGCTTAGGTAGCTCTGGAAACACCATATATTTT
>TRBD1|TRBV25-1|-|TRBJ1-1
CASTGQGVTEAFF
TGTGCCAGCACGGGACAGGGGGTAACTGAAGCTTTCTTT
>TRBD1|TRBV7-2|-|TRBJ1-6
CASSQRQGEVSPLHF
TGTGCCAGCAGCCAACGACAGGGTGAAGTTTCACCCCTCCACTTT
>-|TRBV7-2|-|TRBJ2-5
CASSPDGQETQYF
TGTGCCAGCAGCCCCGACGGCCAAGAGACCCAGTACTTC
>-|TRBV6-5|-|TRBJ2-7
CASSPAEGYEQYF
TGTGCCAGCAGTCCGGCGGAAGGTTACGAGCAGTACTTC
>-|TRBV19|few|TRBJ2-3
CASSKGTPGVTQYF
TGTGCCAGTAGTAAAGGCACGCCGGGAGTTACGCAGTATTTT
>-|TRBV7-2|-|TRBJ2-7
CASSSMLGHEQYF
TGTGCCAGCAGCTCTATGTTGGGCCACGAGCAGTACTTC
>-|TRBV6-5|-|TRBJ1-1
CASSYAGNTEAFF
TGTGCCAGCAGTTACGCAGGGAACACTGAAGCTTTCTTT
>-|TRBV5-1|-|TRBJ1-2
CASTPTTGPYGYTF
TGCGCCAGCACACCAACGACAGGTCCCTATGGCTACACCTTC
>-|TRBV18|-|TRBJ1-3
CASSPPPGSSGNTIYF
TGTGCCAGCTCACCACCTCCAGGGAGCTCTGGAAACACCATATATTTT
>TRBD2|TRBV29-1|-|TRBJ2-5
CSVRGSQIETQYF
TGCAGCGTCCGCGGGAGCCAGATAGAGACCCAGTACTTC
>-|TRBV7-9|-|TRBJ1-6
CASRGTGFGSPLHF
TGTGCCAGCAGGGGTACAGGGTTTGGTTCACCCCTCCACTTT
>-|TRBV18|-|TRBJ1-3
CASSPGESSGNTIYF
TGTGCCAGCTCACCAGGAGAGAGCTCTGGAAACACCATATATTTT
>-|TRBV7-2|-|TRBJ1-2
CASSLDGGGYTF
TGTGCCAGCAGCTTAGACGGCGGTGGCTACACCTTC
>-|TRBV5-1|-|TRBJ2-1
CASSLATTGNEQFF
TGCGCCAGCAGCTTGGCAACTACAGGGAATGAGCAGTTCTTC
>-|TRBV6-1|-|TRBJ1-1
CASSEKGLRGAEAFF
TGTGCCAGCAGTGAAAAGGGCCTCCGGGGGGCTGAAGCTTTCTTT
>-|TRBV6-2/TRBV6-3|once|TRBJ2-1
CASSYAEGGQFF
TGTGCCAGCAGTTACGCCGAAGGCGGCCAGTTCTTC